The text below deals with one TCR beta chain. This clonotype was observed a few times. Which antigen it targets is not known. No much larger clonotype is one base removed from it; base qualities were not supplied. The sample comes from a study of T-cell memory formation after mild COVID-19 (dated by TCRdb to the early 2020s). The study in broad terms: TCR sequence clusters from the two donors were largely donor specific. In a couple of donors, T-cell clones that expanded and contracted after mild COVID-19 were followed by sequencing TCRalpha and TCRbeta repertoires longitudinally. Two young, previously healthy adult volunteers, one female and one male, were included in the cohort. Overall results and qualifications from the work: From day 15 to 85, contracting clones showed balanced CD4/CD8 phenotypes, whereas a second wave of clones that expanded from day 15 to 37 leaned towards CD4+. The second-wave clones that peaked on day 37 were not confirmed to be SARS-CoV-2 specific. The study covered only a couple of mild cases, and larger cohorts including severe cases with pre-infection samples were considered necessary. The detection of some responding clones in pre-infection memory suggests that pre-existing cross-reactive memory T cells joined the SARS-CoV-2 response. Contracting CD4+ clones appeared mostly in the CM and EM memory subsets, whereas CD8+ clones were enriched in EMRA.

Data came from an Illumina NovaSeq 6000. cDNA libraries for TCRalpha and TCRbeta were prepared by 5'RACE using constant-segment primers, with sample barcodes and unique molecular identifiers added. Trizol reagent was used to extract RNA from every sample. The libraries were amplified in two PCR steps, and the second step added a second sample barcode and Illumina TruSeq adapters. Sequencing of the libraries was done on an Illumina NovaSeq, producing 2 x 150 bp paired-end reads. In the source study's methods: Demultiplexing of reads and collapsing into UMI-guided consensus sequences were performed with migec v1.2.7. Using mixcr v2.1.11, UMI consensuses were aligned to TRA and TRB V and J templates and then assembled into clonotypes. Clonotypes were classified as expanded or contracted when called significant by both edgeR and NoisET, with noise models trained on biological replicates. For edgeR calls, the cutoffs were a false discovery rate-adjusted p below 0.01 and a log2 fold-change threshold of 1. As an exploratory analysis of dynamics, max-normalized trajectories of the 1000 most abundant clonotypes were examined by PCA with hierarchical clustering. Separately sequenced CD4+ and CD8+ repertoires were used to assign a CD4 or CD8 phenotype to each responding clone. TCRdb reanalyzed the raw reads on its own, using fastp at Q25 for trimming and MiXCR for clone calling, and kept in-frame beta chains. All rows with the same CDR3 protein become a single entry with the most common DNA and genes. The V and J calls were determined by TCRdb, not by the authors. This sample lists roughly 130,000 distinct CDR3 sequences; approximately 15% were detected once. The top ten clonotypes cover approximately 5.5% of the sample.

Ficoll-Paque density gradient centrifugation was the method used to isolate PBMCs. The sequenced sample was PBMCs or a T cell subset sorted from them (not recorded which). The sequence came from a man between 18 and 29 years old who had mild COVID-19 (a few samples of this study predate the infection). The sample titles of this study are shuffled in the database, so cell type and time point are left out; the donor was told from shared clones.

The DNA reads as follows: TGCAGTGCTACCGGGACTCGAGTTGGAGATACGCAGTATTTT. It is translated as CSATGTRVGDTQYF. Recombination joined TRBV20-1 with TRBJ2-3; D gene: possibly TRBD2, on 6 matching bases. Taken from cysteine to phenylalanine, the CDR3 has 14 residues. The only DNA kept is the CDR3, 42 bases in frame from the first base. The germline V gene (reference sequence) provides CDR1 DFQATT and CDR2 SNEGSKA. The junction carries 16 bases between V and J, which are trimmed by 4 bases and 5 bases respectively.